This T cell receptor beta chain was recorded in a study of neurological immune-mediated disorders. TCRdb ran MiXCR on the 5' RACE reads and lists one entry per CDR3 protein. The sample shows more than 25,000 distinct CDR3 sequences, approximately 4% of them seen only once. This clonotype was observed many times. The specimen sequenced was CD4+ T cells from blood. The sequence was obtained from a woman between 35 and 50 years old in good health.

The CDR3 DNA reads as TGCAGTGCTAGTCCCCCGTCTTCGAATCAGCCCCAGCATTTT. Translating it yields CSASPPSSNQPQHF. The chain links TRBV20-1 to TRBJ1-5; no clear D. From germline, CDR1 is DFQATT and CDR2 SNEGSKA (reference sequence). There are 14 residues in the CDR3. Deletions cut 3 bases from V and 4 bases from J, with 13 bases between.